These 20 T cell receptor beta chains came from one sample sequenced in a study of blood T cell repertoires in COVID-19. The table came from immunoSEQ multiplex PCR; TCRdb's copy has only in-frame clones and leaves some out. The sample consists of roughly 50,000 clones, about nine tenths of them appearing once. Sequencing was carried out using peripheral blood. The receptors originated from a middle-aged woman with active COVID-19.

This chain links TRBV6-5 with TRBJ1-6; D gene unclear. The CDR3 covers 13 residues. Deletions cut 6 bases from V and 9 bases from J, with 12 bases between. From germline, CDR1 is MNHEY and CDR2 SVGAGI. The CDR3 protein is CASSLRGFSPLHF. DNA for the CDR3: TGTGCCAGCAGCCTAAGAGGGTTTTCACCCCTCCACTTT.

CDR3 sequence reads: CASSPDRNYGYTF. The CDR3 region has the DNA TGTGCCAGCAGCCCAGACAGGAACTATGGCTACACCTTC. J is TRBJ1-2 and V is TRBV5-5, with a possible D match to TRBD1 (6 bases). Trimming stripped 4 bases from V and 2 bases from J, with 9 bases between. CDR1 is SGHKS and CDR2 is YYEKEE in the germline V gene (reference sequence). The CDR3 length is 13 residues.

The rearrangement joins TRBV29-1 to TRBJ2-7; the D gene is possibly TRBD1 (5 bases). V was trimmed by 7 bases and J by 5 bases, leaving 18 bases between them. Germline V lookup: CDR1 SQVTM, CDR2 ANQGSEA. The CDR3 totals 13 residues. CDR3 protein: CSALQVPSNEQYF. The CDR3 DNA is TGCAGCGCCCTACAGGTTCCCTCGAACGAGCAGTACTTC.

The genes are TRBV14 and TRBJ2-3, with 15 bases aligning to TRBD2. Trimming cost V 5 bases and J 3 bases; bases outside gene matches: 9. There are 18 residues in the CDR3. Germline values: CDR1 SGHDN, CDR2 FVKESK. This chain's CDR3 is CASSWRRTSGGATDTQYF. CDR3 DNA: TGTGCCAGCAGCTGGCGGAGGACTAGCGGGGGGGCGACAGATACGCAGTATTTT.

The sample holds one count of this clone. The rearrangement uses TRBV5-1 and TRBJ1-2; D is possibly TRBD1 (5 bases). The germline V and J ends were trimmed by 1 base and 6 bases, with 16 bases remaining between them. Germline V gives CDR1 SGHRS, CDR2 YFSETQ. The length of the CDR3 is 15 residues. CDR3 DNA sequence: TGCGCCAGCAGCTTGACCTCATGGGGGGTTGATGGCTACACCTTC. Amino acid sequence: CASSLTSWGVDGYTF.

This clone was picked up a small number of times. This chain joins TRBV3-1 (or the pseudogene TRBV3-2) and TRBJ2-2, with 7 bases aligning to TRBD1. This CDR3 comprises 15 residues. After removal of 5 bases from V and 5 bases from J, the junction contained 8 bases not matched to a gene. Germline CDR1 reads LGHDT; CDR2 reads YNNKEL (reference sequence). The CDR3 sequence is CASSAGGGRTGELFF. The CDR3 DNA reads as TGTGCCAGCAGCGCAGGGGGTGGTAGAACCGGGGAGCTGTTTTTT.

This chain uses TRBV27 with TRBJ1-2; D is uncertain. There are 13 residues in the CDR3. Trimming left V 2 bases short and J 4 bases short, with 8 bases between. Germline V gene lookup returns CDR1 MNHEY and CDR2 SMNVEV (reference sequence). The CDR3 here is CASSLNSLYGYTF. The CDR3 DNA reads as TGTGCCAGCAGTTTAAACAGCCTCTATGGCTACACCTTC.

This chain connects TRBV19 to TRBJ2-1, with 9 nucleotides matching TRBD1. With V trimmed by 6 bases and J by 5 bases, 5 bases remained unmatched. Germline assignment: CDR1 LNHDA and CDR2 SQIVND (reference sequence). This CDR3 comprises 14 residues. The CDR3, as DNA: TGTGCCAGTAGCAGGACAGGGGCTAACAATGAGCAGTTCTTC. This sequence encodes CASSRTGANNEQFF.

The chain uses TRBV7-2 and TRBJ2-3; 8 bases are shared with TRBD2. The CDR3 runs 14 residues. V dropped 4 bases and J dropped 1; count of bases not matched to a gene: 1. Per germline, CDR1 SGHTA and CDR2 FQGNSA. In DNA form, the CDR3 reads TGTGCCAGCAGCTGGCGGGGGGGCACAGATACGCAGTATTTT. It encodes CASSWRGGTDTQYF.

This rearrangement joins TRBV30 to TRBJ1-1, with unresolved D. Germline-derived CDR1 and CDR2 are GTSNPN and SVGIG (reference sequence). The CDR3 is made up of 14 amino acids. Trimming removed 2 bases at V and 1 base at J, with 11 bases between. The chain's CDR3 is CAWSRGLPNTEAFF. The CDR3 DNA sequence: TGTGCCTGGAGTCGCGGGCTCCCGAACACTGAAGCTTTCTTT.

CDR3 nucleotides: TGTGCCAGCAGTGAAGCGTTAGTTAGCAATCAGCCCCAGCATTTT. Amino acids: CASSEALVSNQPQHF. The chain is built from TRBV6-1 and TRBJ1-5; D remains unclear. In germline, CDR1 is MNHNS, CDR2 SASEGT. Trimming pared 0 bases from V and 0 bases from J, leaving 6 bases between. The CDR3 spans 15 residues.

The genes are TRBV2 and TRBJ2-3; TRBD2 matches 11 bases. With V trimmed by 5 bases and J by 3 bases, 10 bases remained unmatched. Per the germline V gene, CDR1 is SNHLY and CDR2 is FYNNEI. The CDR3 contains 17 residues. CDR3 nucleotides: TGTGCCAGCAGTACATTAGCGGGGGGGGTTAAAACAGATACGCAGTATTTT. Translating gives CASSTLAGGVKTDTQYF.

A word on this clone: The conserved phenylalanine or tryptophan is not found at the CDR3 terminus, so this likely reflects a read error. The limits of the CDR3 on the DNA are not certain, so only TCRdb's listed CDR3 is given. The chain links TRBV6-6 to TRBJ2-7; whether TRBD2, the table's D call, matches the DNA was not checked. CDR1 and CDR2 (germline): MNHNY, SVGAGI (reference sequence). The CDR3 spans 12 amino acids, including both terminal residues. This CDR3 reads CASSSGTSGVVL.

V usage is TRBV9 and J usage is TRBJ2-5; 7 positions match TRBD1. This CDR3 comprises 15 residues. V lost 0 bases to trimming and J lost 1 base; unmatched junction nucleotides: 3. The germline CDR1 and CDR2 sequences are SGDLS and YYNGEE. The CDR3 sequence: CASSVEGQFQETQYF. In DNA, the CDR3 is TGTGCCAGCAGCGTAGAGGGACAGTTCCAAGAGACCCAGTACTTC.

The V and J genes are TRBV7-2 and TRBJ2-5; TRBD2 is a possible D gene (5 bases). CDR3 size: 14 residues. Germline loops: CDR1 SGHTA, CDR2 FQGNSA. V lost 2 bases, J lost 0 bases, and 7 bases lay in between. The CDR3 DNA reads as TGTGCCAGCAGCTTATCGGGATACCAAGAGACCCAGTACTTC. Its protein product is CASSLSGYQETQYF.

The chain links TRBV6-2 or TRBV6-3 to TRBJ2-5; D is undetermined. The CDR3 contains 16 residues. V was pared by 0 bases and J by 0 bases, with 11 bases between. Per the germline V gene, CDR1 is MNHEY and CDR2 is SVGEGT. The CDR3: CASSYSSINYQETQYF. CDR3 DNA: TGTGCCAGCAGTTACTCGTCTATCAATTACCAAGAGACCCAGTACTTC.

The rearrangement links TRBV11-2 to TRBJ2-5, with a weak D call TRBD1 (6 bases). Between the trimmed V and J ends, which lost 0 bases and 3 bases, there was a span of 20 bases. The CDR3 runs 18 residues. The V gene's germline CDR1 is SGHAT and CDR2 FQNNGV. The CDR3 nucleotides are TGTGCCAGCAGCTTAGATCTCCCAGGGGTAGTGATGGAAGAGACCCAGTACTTC. This sequence encodes CASSLDLPGVVMEETQYF.

V usage is TRBV6-5 and J usage is TRBJ1-1; no firm D call. The CDR3 covers 15 residues. Germline V CDR1 and CDR2: MNHEY, SVGAGI. Trimming removed 3 bases at V and 4 bases at J, with 15 bases between. The CDR3: CASSYNLNGITEAFF. CDR3 nucleotide sequence: TGTGCCAGCAGTTATAACCTTAACGGGATCACTGAAGCTTTCTTT.

The gene calls are TRBV5-4 and TRBJ1-3, with D unclear. This CDR3 contains 15 residues. Trimming took off 2 bases at V and 0 bases at J, with 9 bases between the two ends. The germline V gene has CDR1 SGHNT and CDR2 YYREEE (reference sequence). DNA for the CDR3: TGTGCCAGCAGCTTTGCGGGAAGCTCTGGAAACACCATATATTTT. Translating gives CASSFAGSSGNTIYF.

V gene TRBV7-8 combines with J gene TRBJ2-5; D remains ambiguous. The CDR3 has 14 residues. Germline assignment: CDR1 SGHVS and CDR2 FQNEAQ. V lost 5 bases and J lost 4, with 14 bases in between. CDR3 bases: TGTGCCAGCAGCCCTAGTCTGGGTCGAGAGACCCAGTACTTC. Protein product: CASSPSLGRETQYF.